The source of this T cell receptor beta chain is a study of T cell clonotyping in hematopoietic cell transplantation. Produced via immunoSEQ multiplex PCR; TCRdb's table is partial and in-frame only. Counted here are about 9,300 clones, 84% occurring once; the ten biggest clones make up about 54%. The source of this sequence is a male patient in his sixties who had an allogeneic stem cell transplant from an unrelated donor, so the T cells may come from the graft donor. Some clones in this sample may be carry-over from other donors' samples. The material was PBMCs, obtained at the time of graft-versus-host disease after allogeneic stem cell transplant.

The DNA of the CDR3 is TGCGCCAGCAGCCAGGGGCCTGCTGGAAACACCATATATTTT. Translated, it gives CASSQGPAGNTIYF. V is TRBV5-1 and J is TRBJ1-3; a possible D gene is TRBD1 (6 bases). V lost 4 bases, J lost 2 bases, and 10 bases lay in between. The CDR3 loop spans 14 amino acids. The germline CDR1 and CDR2 sequences are SGHRS and YFSETQ.